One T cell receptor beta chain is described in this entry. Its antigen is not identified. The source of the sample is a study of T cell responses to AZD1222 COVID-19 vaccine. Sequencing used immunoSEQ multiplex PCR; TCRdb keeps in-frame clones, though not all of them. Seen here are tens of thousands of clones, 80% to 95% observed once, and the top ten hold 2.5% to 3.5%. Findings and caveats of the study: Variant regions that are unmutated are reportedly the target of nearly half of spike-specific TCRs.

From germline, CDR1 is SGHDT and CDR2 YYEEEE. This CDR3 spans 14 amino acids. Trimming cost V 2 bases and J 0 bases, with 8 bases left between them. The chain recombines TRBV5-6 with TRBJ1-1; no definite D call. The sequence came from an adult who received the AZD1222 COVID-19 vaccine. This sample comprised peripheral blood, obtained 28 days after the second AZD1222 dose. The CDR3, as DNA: TGTGCCAGCAGCTTCTGGCAGCTGAACACTGAAGCTTTCTTT. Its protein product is CASSFWQLNTEAFF.